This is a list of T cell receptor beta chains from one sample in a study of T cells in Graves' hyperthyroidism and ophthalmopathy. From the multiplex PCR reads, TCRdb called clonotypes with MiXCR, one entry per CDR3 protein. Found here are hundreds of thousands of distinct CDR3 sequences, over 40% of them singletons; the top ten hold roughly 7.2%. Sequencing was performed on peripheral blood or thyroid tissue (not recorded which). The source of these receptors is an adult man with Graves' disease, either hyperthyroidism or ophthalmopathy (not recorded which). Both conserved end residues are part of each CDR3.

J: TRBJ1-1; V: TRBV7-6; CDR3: CASSLVINTEAFF
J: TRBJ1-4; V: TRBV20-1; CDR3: CSAPGGPGEKLFF
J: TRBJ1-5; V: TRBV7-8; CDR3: CASSLAYRPGADQPQHF
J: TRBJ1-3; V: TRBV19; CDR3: CATWGQSGNTIYF
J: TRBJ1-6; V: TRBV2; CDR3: CASRLRDREAPLHF
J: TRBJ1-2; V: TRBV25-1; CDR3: CASSMSRGNNYGYTF
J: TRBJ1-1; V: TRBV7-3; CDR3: CASSLTGQWTEAFF
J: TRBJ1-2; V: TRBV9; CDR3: CASSVAGTGGSGYTF
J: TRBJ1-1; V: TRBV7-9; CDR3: CASSLEGKAEAFF
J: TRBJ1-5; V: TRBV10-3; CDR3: CAISDSGFNQPQHF
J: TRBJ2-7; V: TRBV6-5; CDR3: CASSSQTSGRDEQYF
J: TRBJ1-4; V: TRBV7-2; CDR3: CASSQAQEKLFF
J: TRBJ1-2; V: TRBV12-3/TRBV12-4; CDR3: CASSFRRAPNYGYTF
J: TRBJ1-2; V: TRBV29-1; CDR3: CSVEDRQNGYTF
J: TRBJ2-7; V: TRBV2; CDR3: CASSEEASGLYEQYF
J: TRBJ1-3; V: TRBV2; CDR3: CASSKRTGYGNTIYF
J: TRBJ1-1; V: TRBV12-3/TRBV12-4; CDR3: CASSAGGGRGTEAFF
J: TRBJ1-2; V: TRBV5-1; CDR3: CASSLRDNRVYGYTF
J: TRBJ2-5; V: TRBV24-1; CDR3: CATSDWVKGGETQYF
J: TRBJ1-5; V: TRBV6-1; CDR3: CASSEAGDSSFFLTQHF
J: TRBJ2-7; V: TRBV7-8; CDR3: CASSHRGVGYEQYF
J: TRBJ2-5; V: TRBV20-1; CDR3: CSASGTRIKQETQYF
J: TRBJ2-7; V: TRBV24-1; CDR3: CATSDPARESSYEQYF
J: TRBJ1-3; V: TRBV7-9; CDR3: CASSTGTGDNENTIYF
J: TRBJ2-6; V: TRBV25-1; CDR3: CASSVYRGSGANVLTF
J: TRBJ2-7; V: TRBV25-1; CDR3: CASSEYQREGLYEQYF
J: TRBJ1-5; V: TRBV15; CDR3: CATSRDIGQPQHF
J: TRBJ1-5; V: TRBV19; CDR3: CATSILHGRTRSNQPQHF
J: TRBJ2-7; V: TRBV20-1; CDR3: CSARDRGDTGNYEQYF